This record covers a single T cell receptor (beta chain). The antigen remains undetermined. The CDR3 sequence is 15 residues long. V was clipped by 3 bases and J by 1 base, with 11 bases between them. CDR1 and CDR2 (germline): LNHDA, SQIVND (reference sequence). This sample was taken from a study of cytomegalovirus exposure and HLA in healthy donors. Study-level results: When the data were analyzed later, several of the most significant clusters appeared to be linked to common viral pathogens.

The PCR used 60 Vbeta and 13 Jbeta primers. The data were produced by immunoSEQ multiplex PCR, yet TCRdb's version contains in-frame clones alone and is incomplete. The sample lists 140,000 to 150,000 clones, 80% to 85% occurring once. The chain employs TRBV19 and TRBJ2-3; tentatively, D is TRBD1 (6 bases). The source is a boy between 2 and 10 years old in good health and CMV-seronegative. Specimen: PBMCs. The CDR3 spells CASSIPRGGTDTQYF. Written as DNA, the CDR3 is TGTGCCAGTAGTATCCCCAGGGGAGGCACAGATACGCAGTATTTT.